What follows is one T cell receptor (beta chain) and its context. The sample comes from a study of blood T cell repertoires in COVID-19. About the research overall: Researchers got acute and convalescent COVID-19 samples from the United States, Italy and Spain.

Assay: immunoSEQ multiplex PCR; the TCRdb copy retains only in-frame clones and omits some. This table has more than 250,000 clones, over 75% appearing once. Material: PBMCs or T cells enriched from blood (not recorded which). The receptor was isolated from a woman in her 30s who had recovered from COVID-19.

As DNA, the CDR3 is TGTGCCAGCAGAGTTTTCGGACGGGGGAAGACCCAGTACTTC. This translates into CASRVFGRGKTQYF. The chain employs TRBV5-4 and TRBJ2-5; tentatively, D is TRBD2 (6 bases). The CDR3 has 14 amino acids. The V gene's germline CDR1 is SGHNT and CDR2 YYREEE (reference sequence). V lost 5 bases, J lost 6 bases, and 17 bases lay in between. Full variable domain (outside the CDR3, taken from reference TRBV5-4 and TRBJ2-5): ETGVTQSPTHLIKTRGQQVTLRCSSQSGHNTVSWYQQALGQGPQFIFQYYREEENGRGNFPPRFSGLQFPNYSSELNVNALELDDSALYLCASRVFGRGKTQYFGPGTRLLVL.